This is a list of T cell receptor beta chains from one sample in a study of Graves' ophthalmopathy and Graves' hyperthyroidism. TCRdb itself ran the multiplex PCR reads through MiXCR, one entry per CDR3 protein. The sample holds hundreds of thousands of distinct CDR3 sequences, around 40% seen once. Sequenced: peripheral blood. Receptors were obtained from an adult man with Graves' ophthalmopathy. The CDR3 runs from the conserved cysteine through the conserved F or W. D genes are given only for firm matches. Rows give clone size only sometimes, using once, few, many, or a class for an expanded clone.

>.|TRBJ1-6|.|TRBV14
TGTGCCAGCAGCCCTAGCGGGAGAAAGGGCGGCTCACCCCTCCACTTT
CASSPSGRKGGSPLHF
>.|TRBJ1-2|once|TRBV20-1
TGCAGTGCTGAAGGGGTGCCTAACTATGGCTACACCTTC
CSAEGVPNYGYTF
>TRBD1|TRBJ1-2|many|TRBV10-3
TGTGCCATCAGTGAGGGACAGGGGCCGGCTAACTATGGCTACACCTTC
CAISEGQGPANYGYTF
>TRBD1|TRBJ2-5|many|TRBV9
TGTGCCAGCAGCGTAGGGGACAGGGATCAAGAGACCCAGTACTTC
CASSVGDRDQETQYF
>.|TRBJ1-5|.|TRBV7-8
TGTGCCAGCAGCTTACAAGCACAGATTTCCGCATATAGCAATCAGCCCCAGCATTTT
CASSLQAQISAYSNQPQHF
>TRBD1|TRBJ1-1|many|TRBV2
TGTGCCAGCAGTGGATGGACAGGGGGGAACACTGAAGCTTTCTTT
CASSGWTGGNTEAFF
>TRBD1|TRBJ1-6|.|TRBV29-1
TGCAGCGTGACCGGGACAGGGAATTCACCCCTCCACTTT
CSVTGTGNSPLHF
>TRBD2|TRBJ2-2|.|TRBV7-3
TGTGCCAGCAGCCCAAAGGGAGCAGCGGGAGAGGGGGAGCTGTTTTTT
CASSPKGAAGEGELFF
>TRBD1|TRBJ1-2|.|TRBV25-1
TGTGCCAGCAGTTTAACCGGGACAGGGACTACTGGCTACACCTTC
CASSLTGTGTTGYTF
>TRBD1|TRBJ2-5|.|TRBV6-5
TGTGCCAGCAGCGTGGACAGGGTTCCCGAGACCCAGTACTTC
CASSVDRVPETQYF
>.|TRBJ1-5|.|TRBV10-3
TGTGCCATCAGTGAGTCGATGCAGGCTAGCACAGATACGCAGCATTTT
CAISESMQASTDTQHF
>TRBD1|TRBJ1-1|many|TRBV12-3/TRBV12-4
TGTGCCAGCAGGGGGACAGGTATGAACACTGAAGCTTTCTTT
CASRGTGMNTEAFF
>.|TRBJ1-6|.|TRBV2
TGTGCCAGCAGCCCCCGGGGTACAGGTTCACCCCTCCACTTT
CASSPRGTGSPLHF
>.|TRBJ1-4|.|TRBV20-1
TGCAGTGCTCCAGGACTAGCGGGATTGGACGACAATGAAAAACTGTTTTTT
CSAPGLAGLDDNEKLFF
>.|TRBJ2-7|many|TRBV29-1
TGCAGCTCCCGACAGGGAGGGGACGAGCAGTACTTC
CSSRQGGDEQYF
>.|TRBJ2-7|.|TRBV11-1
TGTGCCAGCAGCTCCTGGACATTCATGGACGAGCAGTACTTC
CASSSWTFMDEQYF
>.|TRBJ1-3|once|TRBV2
TGTGCCAGCAGTGTGGAGATCGGAAACACCATATATTTT
CASSVEIGNTIYF
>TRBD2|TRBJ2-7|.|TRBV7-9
TGTGCCAGCAGCCCGGTAGCGGGGGCGGGCGAGCAGTACTTC
CASSPVAGAGEQYF
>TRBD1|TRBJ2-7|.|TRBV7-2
TGTGCCAGCAGCGAACCCGGACAGGTTGGGGGCTACGAGCAGTACTTC
CASSEPGQVGGYEQYF
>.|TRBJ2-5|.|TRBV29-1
TGCAGCGTCATACCGGGAGAGACCCAGTACTTC
CSVIPGETQYF
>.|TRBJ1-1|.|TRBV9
TGTGCCAGCAGTCGCGACGGGAACACTGGAGCTTTCTTT
CASSRDGNTGAFF
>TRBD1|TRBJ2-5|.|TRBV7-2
TGTGCCAGCAGCGACAGGGGAGAAGAGGCCCAGTACTTC
CASSDRGEEAQYF
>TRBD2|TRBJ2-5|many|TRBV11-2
TGTGCCAGCAGCTTCCGCGGGAGCGAGACCCAGTACTTC
CASSFRGSETQYF
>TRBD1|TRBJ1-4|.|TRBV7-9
TGTGCCAGCAGCTTACACCGGGGGACAGTCGGTGAAAAACTGTTTTTT
CASSLHRGTVGEKLFF
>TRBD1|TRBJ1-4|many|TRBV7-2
TGTGCCAGCAGCCTAGAGGGGGCCGGAGAAAAACTGTTTTTT
CASSLEGAGEKLFF
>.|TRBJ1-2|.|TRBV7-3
TGTGCCAGCAGCTTTGACGAACACTATGGCTACACCTTC
CASSFDEHYGYTF
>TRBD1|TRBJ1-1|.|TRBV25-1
TGTGCCAGCAGTCTCGGACAGGGCGGGACCACTGAAGCTTTCTTT
CASSLGQGGTTEAFF
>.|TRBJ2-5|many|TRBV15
TGTGCCACCAAACGGGGGCCCCAAGAGACCCAGTACTTC
CATKRGPQETQYF
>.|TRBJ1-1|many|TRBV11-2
TGTGCCAGCAGCTCACATTACGCTGAAGCTTTCTTT
CASSSHYAEAFF
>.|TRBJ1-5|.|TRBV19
TGTGCCAGTAGTTTCGGAATTAGCAATCAGCCCCAGCATTTT
CASSFGISNQPQHF
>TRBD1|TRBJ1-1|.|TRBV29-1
TGCAGCTTATATGGACAGGCGGACACTGAAGCTTTCTTT
CSLYGQADTEAFF
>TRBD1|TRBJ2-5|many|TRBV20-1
TGCAGTGCTAGGACAGGGCCTGTCCAGACCCAGTACTTC
CSARTGPVQTQYF
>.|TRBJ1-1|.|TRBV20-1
TGCAGTGCTATACAGACCCTCGACACTGAAGCTTTCTTT
CSAIQTLDTEAFF
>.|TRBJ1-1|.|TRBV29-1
TGCAGCGTTGAAGATCTCAGGGACTCTGGAAACACTGAAGCTTTCTTT
CSVEDLRDSGNTEAFF
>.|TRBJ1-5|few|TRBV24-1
TGTGCCAGCAGTGGTAACGGCCAGCCCCAGCATTTT
CASSGNGQPQHF
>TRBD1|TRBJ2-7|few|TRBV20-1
TGCAGTGCTGTGACCGGGACAGGGTCCTACGAGCAGTACTTC
CSAVTGTGSYEQYF
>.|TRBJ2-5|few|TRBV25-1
TGTGCCAGCAGTGAATTGGAGGGAGGGGGAGAGACCCAGTACTTC
CASSELEGGGETQYF
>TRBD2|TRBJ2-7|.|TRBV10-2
TGTGCCAGCAGTTACACGGGTCGGGGGGCCTACGAGCAGTACTTC
CASSYTGRGAYEQYF
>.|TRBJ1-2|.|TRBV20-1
TGCAGTGCTAGGGAGGCATACACCTTC
CSAREAYTF